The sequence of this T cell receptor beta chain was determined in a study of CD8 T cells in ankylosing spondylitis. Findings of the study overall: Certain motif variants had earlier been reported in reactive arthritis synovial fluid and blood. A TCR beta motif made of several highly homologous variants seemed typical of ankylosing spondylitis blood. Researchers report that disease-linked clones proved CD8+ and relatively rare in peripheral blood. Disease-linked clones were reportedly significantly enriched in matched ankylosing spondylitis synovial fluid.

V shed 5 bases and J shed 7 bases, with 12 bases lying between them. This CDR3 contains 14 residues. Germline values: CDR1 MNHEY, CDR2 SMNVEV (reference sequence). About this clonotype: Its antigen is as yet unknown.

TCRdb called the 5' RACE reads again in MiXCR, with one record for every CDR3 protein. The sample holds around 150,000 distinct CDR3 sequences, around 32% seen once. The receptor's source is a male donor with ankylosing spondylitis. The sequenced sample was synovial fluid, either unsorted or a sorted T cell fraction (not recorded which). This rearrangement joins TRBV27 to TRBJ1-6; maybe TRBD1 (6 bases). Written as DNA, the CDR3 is TGTGCCAGCAGTCCAAGGGGGGGAAATTCACCCCTCCACTTT. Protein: CASSPRGGNSPLHF.